This TCR beta chain stems from a study of control samples from healthy donors and cancer patients. The method was immunoSEQ multiplex PCR; TCRdb's version includes in-frame clones alone and lacks a portion of them. The sample carries about 51,000 clones, approximately 80% recorded once. V was clipped by 5 bases and J by 4 bases; unmatched bases: 11. The V gene's germline CDR1 is MNHEY and CDR2 SMNVEV (reference sequence). The CDR3 sequence is 16 residues long. V and J are TRBV27 and TRBJ1-5, with TRBD1 matching over 7 bases. Specimen: blood. The origin of this receptor is a man aged 70-80 years in good health. This CDR3 is CASSPQGQGVNQPQHF. DNA for the CDR3: TGTGCCAGCAGTCCCCAGGGGCAGGGGGTGAATCAGCCCCAGCATTTT.